Following are 26 T cell receptor beta chains from one sample sequenced in a study of blood T cells in healthy people across ages. With a J-beta primer mix and a sample-barcoded 5' primer, a second PCR ran about 7 to 12 cycles. TCRdb used MiXCR to reprocess the 5' RACE reads, holding one entry per CDR3 protein. The repertoire holds 650,000 to 800,000 distinct CDR3 sequences, with about 42% as singletons. Sequencing was done on a sample of blood. These receptors came from a man aged 60 to 69 in good health.

The CDR3 here is CAIRQTATNYGYTF. CDR3 DNA: TGTGCCATCAGGCAGACAGCTACTAACTATGGCTACACCTTC. The chain carries TRBV10-3 and TRBJ1-2; D is possibly TRBD1 (5 bases). The germline CDR1 and CDR2 sequences are ENHRY and SYGVKD. The CDR3 spans 14 residues. V gave up 6 bases and J gave up 0 bases, with 11 bases separating them.

The chain combines TRBV14 with TRBJ2-7; 7 bases match TRBD2. The J segment lost 6 bases and the V segment lost 0 bases, leaving 5 bases of the junction unmatched. Germline V lookup: CDR1 SGHDN, CDR2 FVKESK. CDR3 length equals 14 residues. CDR3 loop: CASSQDWGGSEQYF. CDR3 DNA sequence: TGTGCCAGCAGCCAAGATTGGGGGGGTAGCGAGCAGTACTTC.

CDR3 sequence: CSVSLDGPYTF. As DNA, the CDR3 is TGCAGCGTCAGCCTGGACGGCCCTTACACCTTC. The chain couples TRBV29-1 to TRBJ1-2, with D unresolved. Germline-derived CDR1 and CDR2 are SQVTM and ANQGSEA. The CDR3 runs 11 residues. V lost 6 bases and J lost 11, with 16 bases in between.

The chain combines TRBV12-3 or TRBV12-4 with TRBJ1-1; D gene ambiguous. The CDR3 has 11 residues. The V gene lost 8 bases and the J gene lost 1 base, with 5 bases spanning the gap. The CDR3 DNA is TGTGCCAGCGAGCGGAACACTGAAGCTTTCTTT. This gives the protein CASERNTEAFF.

The rearrangement links TRBV6-2 or TRBV6-3 to TRBJ1-5; 10 nucleotides match TRBD1. V was pared by 0 bases and J by 4 bases, with 9 bases of the junction left unmatched. This CDR3 spans 18 amino acids. Germline CDR1 is MNHEY and CDR2 is SVGEGT. The CDR3 spells CASSYSKTGTGVNQPQHF. DNA for the CDR3: TGTGCCAGCAGTTACTCGAAGACCGGGACAGGGGTTAATCAGCCCCAGCATTTT.

J is TRBJ2-7 and V is TRBV25-1, with D possibly being TRBD1 or TRBD2 (5 bases each). Germline-derived CDR1 and CDR2 are MGHDK and SYGVNS. With 4 bases removed from V and 1 base from J, the gap between germline ends came to 11 bases. The CDR3 contains 14 residues. The CDR3 here is CASSGGIFSYEQYF. The CDR3 nucleotides read TGTGCCAGCAGTGGGGGGATCTTTTCCTACGAGCAGTACTTC.

This clonotype was recorded once. The V and J genes are TRBV30 and TRBJ2-1; D is possibly TRBD1 (5 bases). Looked up from germline, CDR1 is GTSNPN and CDR2 is SVGIG (reference sequence). V gave up 4 bases and J gave up 4 bases, with 11 bases separating them. This CDR3 comprises 13 residues. The CDR3 DNA is TGTGCCTGGATTGGTAGACAGTACAATGAGCAGTTCTTC. Protein sequence: CAWIGRQYNEQFF. Using reference TRBV30 and TRBJ2-1 for the parts outside the CDR3, the full variable domain is SQTIHQWPATLVQPVGSPLSLECTVEGTSNPNLYWYRQAAGRGLQLLFYSVGIGQISSEVPQNLSASRPQDRQFILSSKKLLLSDSGFYLCAWIGRQYNEQFFGPGTRLTVL.

This chain connects TRBV12-3 or TRBV12-4 to TRBJ1-5, with 9 bases fitting TRBD1. This CDR3 spans 15 amino acids. V lost 5 bases to trimming and J lost 6 bases; unmatched junction nucleotides: 8. The CDR3 here is CASSQGTGLRQPQHF. In DNA form, the CDR3 reads TGTGCCAGCAGTCAAGGGACAGGGTTGCGTCAGCCCCAGCATTTT.

This chain links TRBV18 with TRBJ2-7, with a weak D call TRBD1 (6 bases). The CDR3 runs to 13 residues. Trimming cost V 4 bases and J 3 bases, with 10 bases left between them. Germline V gives CDR1 KGHSH, CDR2 LQKENI. The DNA for the CDR3 is TGTGCCAGCTCACTTACACAGGGCTACGAGCAGTACTTC. Residues: CASSLTQGYEQYF.

The chain has TRBV11-3 and TRBJ2-3; 10 nucleotides agree with TRBD2. The CDR3 loop spans 16 amino acids. Germline-derived CDR1 and CDR2 are SGHNT and YENEEA. The ends lost 1 base at V and 3 bases at J; junction bases unmatched: 4. CDR3 bases: TGTGCCAGCAGCTTAGTTGTTAGCGGGGGGACAGATACGCAGTATTTT. It is translated as CASSLVVSGGTDTQYF.

This clonotype has a handful of counts. The chain combines TRBV5-5 with TRBJ2-5; 11 bases fit TRBD2. CDR3 size: 18 residues. V trimming: 0 bases; J trimming: 1 base; junction bases outside the gene matches: 8. Germline lookup yields CDR1 SGHKS and CDR2 YYEKEE (reference sequence). The CDR3: CASSLASASGGSQETQYF. The CDR3 nucleotides are TGTGCCAGCAGCTTGGCCTCGGCTAGCGGGGGGTCCCAAGAGACCCAGTACTTC.

The chain couples TRBV20-1 to TRBJ2-4, with 12 bases identical to TRBD2. The germline V gene encodes CDR1 DFQATT and CDR2 SNEGSKA (reference sequence). J gave up 4 bases and V 6 bases, and 7 bases lay outside the gene matches. This CDR3 comprises 15 residues. This CDR3 reads CSANTLAGGKNIQYF. DNA for the CDR3: TGCAGTGCCAACACACTAGCGGGGGGAAAAAACATTCAGTACTTC.

This chain links TRBV7-2 with TRBJ2-7; 9 bases are a match to TRBD1. The CDR3 consists of 18 residues. Per germline, CDR1 SGHTA and CDR2 FQGNSA. Losses at the gene ends were 2 bases for V and 4 bases for J; bases not matched to a gene: 15. CDR3 DNA sequence: TGTGCCAGCAGCTTATACTCCCCTAGGACAGGGGCCCCATACGAGCAGTACTTC. Translating it yields CASSLYSPRTGAPYEQYF.

V and J are TRBV2 and TRBJ2-1; 10 bases line up with TRBD2. Germline loops: CDR1 SNHLY, CDR2 FYNNEI. The trim removed 2 bases at V and 9 bases at J, leaving 7 bases unmatched. CDR3 size: 15 residues. Written as DNA, the CDR3 is TGTGCCAGCAGTGAAAGAAGCGGGGGGGACTTTGAGCAGTTCTTC. This encodes CASSERSGGDFEQFF.

This clonotype was seen a few times. The rearrangement joins TRBV20-1 to TRBJ2-5, with 10 bases that match TRBD1. The DNA end is a closer match to TRBJ2-7, so the J assignment may be wrong. This CDR3 comprises 16 residues. The germline gives CDR1 DFQATT, CDR2 SNEGSKA (reference sequence). CDR3 bases: TGCAGTGCTAATACTGGGCTCCCCGGGACAGGGGACGAGCAGTACTTC. This encodes CSANTGLPGTGDEQYF.

V gene TRBV7-2 combines with J gene TRBJ1-1; D is ambiguous. This CDR3 contains 15 residues. Looked up from germline, CDR1 is SGHTA and CDR2 is FQGNSA. V lost 1 base and J lost 7, with 16 bases in between. As DNA, the CDR3 is TGTGCCAGCAGCTTAGTCGTCGGTGAGCCTCTTGAAGCTTTCTTT. Its translation is CASSLVVGEPLEAFF.

The sample holds one count of this clonotype. CDR3 sequence (DNA): TGTGCCAGCAGCTCCGCCCTGACAGTTCCGAATTCACCCCTCCACTTT. This translates into CASSSALTVPNSPLHF. V gene TRBV7-9 combines with J gene TRBJ1-6, with D possibly matching TRBD1 (5 bases). The CDR3 is 16 residues long. V was shortened by 4 bases and J by 7 bases, with 17 bases between the two germline ends. CDR1 is SEHNR, CDR2 FQNEAQ, per germline (reference sequence). Based on the CDR3 plus reference TRBV7-9 and TRBJ1-6, the full variable domain is DTGVSQNPRHKITKRGQNVTFRCDPISEHNRLYWYRQTLGQGPEFLTYFQNEAQLEKSRLLSDRFSAERPKGSFSTLEIQRTEQGDSAMYLCASSSALTVPNSPLHFGNGTRLTVT.

The chain recombines TRBV4-1 with TRBJ1-6, with D perhaps matching TRBD1 (5 bases). The CDR3 consists of 13 residues. The V gene lost 4 bases and the J gene lost 10 bases, with 11 bases spanning the gap. CDR1 is MGHRA and CDR2 is YSYEKL in the germline V gene. The CDR3, as DNA: TGCGCCAGCAGCCTGACAGCGGACTCACCCCTCCACTTT. Amino acid sequence: CASSLTADSPLHF.

This clonotype showed up just a few times. The chain has TRBV29-1 and TRBJ1-4, with D perhaps matching TRBD1 (6 bases). The CDR3 covers 14 residues. Germline values: CDR1 SQVTM, CDR2 ANQGSEA. V shed 6 bases and J shed 8 bases, with 19 bases lying between them. CDR3 coding DNA: TGCAGCGTCGCGACCGGGACATCGAACGAAAAACTGTTTTTT. This codes for CSVATGTSNEKLFF.

About this clonotype itself: Compared with germline, one end of the junction differs, possibly owing to a read error. V and J are TRBV28 and TRBJ1-2; a weak D match, TRBD1 (6 bases). Germline CDR1 is MDHEN and CDR2 is SYDVKM. This CDR3 is 13 amino acids long. CDR3 sequence: CATGTAGGYGYAF. CDR3 DNA sequence: TGTGCCACAGGGACGGCGGGGGGCTATGGCTACGCCTTC.

A word on this clonotype: One end of the junction is discordant with germline, which a read error may explain. The chain has TRBV6-6 and TRBJ1-4; 9 positions agree with TRBD1. This CDR3 has 16 residues. Germline V gene sequence: CDR1 MNHNY, CDR2 SVGAGI (reference sequence). The chain's CDR3 is CASSYWDRVTNEKPFF. CDR3 in DNA: TGTGCCAGCAGTTACTGGGACAGGGTGACTAATGAAAAACCGTTTTTT.

The V call is TRBV4-1, the J call TRBJ2-7, with 8 bases that match TRBD1. CDR1 and CDR2 from the germline V gene are MGHRA and YSYEKL. Trimming took 1 base from V and 7 from J; bases not matched to a gene: 12. The CDR3 has 16 residues. The CDR3 DNA is TGCGCCAGCAGCCAAGTAGACAGGGGAGTGGGCAATGAGCAGTACTTC. Translated: CASSQVDRGVGNEQYF.

This chain links TRBV11-3 with TRBJ2-1, with D perhaps matching TRBD1 or TRBD2 (5 bases each). This CDR3 spans 17 amino acids. Trimming removed 2 bases at V and 3 bases at J, with 17 bases between. CDR1 is SGHNT, CDR2 YENEEA, per germline. CDR3 amino acids: CASSLTLSGTGYNEQFF. In DNA, the CDR3 is TGTGCCAGCAGCTTAACCCTGTCGGGGACGGGCTACAATGAGCAGTTCTTC.

V is TRBV20-1 and J is TRBJ2-7, with D uncertain. The germline gives CDR1 DFQATT, CDR2 SNEGSKA (reference sequence). Deletions cut 1 base from V and 2 bases from J, with 9 bases between. The CDR3 totals 13 residues. CDR3 region: CSARGTATYEQYF. CDR3 sequence (DNA): TGCAGTGCTAGAGGGACGGCTACCTACGAGCAGTACTTC.

The chain uses TRBV7-2 and TRBJ2-3; perhaps TRBD2 as D (5 bases). There are 15 residues in the CDR3. The V and J ends lost 2 bases and 4 bases respectively, with 13 bases between them. Germline CDR1 SGHTA, CDR2 FQGNSA. The chain's CDR3 is CASSLKGSLPDTQYF. Here the CDR3 DNA reads TGTGCCAGCAGCTTAAAAGGGAGTTTGCCAGATACGCAGTATTTT.

The chain employs TRBV4-3 and TRBJ2-3, with 8 bases aligning to TRBD1. Trimming at V came to 0 bases and at J to 4 bases, leaving 9 bases not matched to a gene. The CDR3 is 17 amino acids. Germline assignment: CDR1 LGHNA and CDR2 YSLEER. This CDR3 is CASSQELGGQGPDTQYF. CDR3 in DNA: TGCGCCAGCAGCCAAGAACTAGGAGGACAGGGTCCAGATACGCAGTATTTT.